The clone carrying this TCR beta chain was counted many times. This record belongs to a study of T-cell reconstitution after alpha-beta-depleted transplantation in children. Preparation of the TCRbeta library was carried out with unique molecular identifiers. TCRdb fed the PCR reads into MiXCR, producing one record per CDR3 protein. Of around 96,000 distinct CDR3 sequences listed, 12% were seen once; the top ten hold more than 11%. Germline values: CDR1 SEHNR, CDR2 FQNEAQ (reference sequence). The CDR3 sequence is 14 residues long. V dropped 5 bases and J dropped 4 bases, with 15 bases sitting between them.

The sequence was collected from a human donor who donated a stem cell graft to a child with inherited bone marrow failure. Sample: PBMCs from the stem cell graft donor, taken from the stem cell graft. The chain recombines TRBV7-9 with TRBJ2-7, with TRBD1 as a possible D gene (6 bases). CDR3 amino acids: CASSPDRTVYEQYF. The CDR3 DNA is TGTGCCAGCAGCCCCGACAGGACAGTGTACGAGCAGTACTTC.